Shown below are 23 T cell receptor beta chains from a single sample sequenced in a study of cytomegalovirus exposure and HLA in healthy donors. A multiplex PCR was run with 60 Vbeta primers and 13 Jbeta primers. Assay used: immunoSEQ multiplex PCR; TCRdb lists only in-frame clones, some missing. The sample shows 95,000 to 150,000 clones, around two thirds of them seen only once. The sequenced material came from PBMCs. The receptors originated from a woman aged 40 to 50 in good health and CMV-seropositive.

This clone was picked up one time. CDR3 sequence (DNA): TGTGCCAGCAGCCACTGGGACAGGGGGCGAGGGGAGCAGTTCTTC. Protein product: CASSHWDRGRGEQFF. The chain combines TRBV14 with TRBJ2-1, with 12 positions matching TRBD1. The CDR3 extends over 15 amino acids. J gave up 10 bases and V 3 bases, and 7 bases lay outside the gene matches. From germline, CDR1 is SGHDN and CDR2 FVKESK.

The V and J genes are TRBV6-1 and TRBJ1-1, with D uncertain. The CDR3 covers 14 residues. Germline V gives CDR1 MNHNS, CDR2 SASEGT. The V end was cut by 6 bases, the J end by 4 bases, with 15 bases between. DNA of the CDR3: TGTGCCAGCAGCTATTCCCAGGTAGTCACTGAAGCTTTCTTT. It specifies CASSYSQVVTEAFF.

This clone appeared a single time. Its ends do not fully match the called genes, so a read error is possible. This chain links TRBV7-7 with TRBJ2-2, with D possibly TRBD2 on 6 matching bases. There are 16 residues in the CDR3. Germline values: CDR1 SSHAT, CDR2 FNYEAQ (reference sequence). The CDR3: CASSPAGTPNTGELFF. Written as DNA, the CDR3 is TGTGCTAGCAGCCCCGCCGGGACTCCGAACACCGGGGAGCTGTTTTTT.

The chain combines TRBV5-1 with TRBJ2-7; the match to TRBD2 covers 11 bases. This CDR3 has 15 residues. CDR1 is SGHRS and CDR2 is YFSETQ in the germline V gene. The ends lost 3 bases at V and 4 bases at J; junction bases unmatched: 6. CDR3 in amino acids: CASSYLTSGTYEQYF. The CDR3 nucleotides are TGCGCCAGCAGCTACCTGACTAGCGGGACTTACGAGCAGTACTTC. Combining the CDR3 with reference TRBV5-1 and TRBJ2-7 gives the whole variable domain KAGVTQTPRYLIKTRGQQVTLSCSPISGHRSVSWYQQTPGQGLQFLFEYFSETQRNKGNFPGRFSGRQFSNSRSEMNVSTLELGDSALYLCASSYLTSGTYEQYFGPGTRLTVT.

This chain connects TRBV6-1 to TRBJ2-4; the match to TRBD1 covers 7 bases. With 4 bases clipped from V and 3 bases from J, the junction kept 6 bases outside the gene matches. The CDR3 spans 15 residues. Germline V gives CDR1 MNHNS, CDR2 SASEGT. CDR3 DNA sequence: TGTGCCAGCAGTGTGACAGGGTTGGGCAAAAACATTCAGTACTTC. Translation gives CASSVTGLGKNIQYF.

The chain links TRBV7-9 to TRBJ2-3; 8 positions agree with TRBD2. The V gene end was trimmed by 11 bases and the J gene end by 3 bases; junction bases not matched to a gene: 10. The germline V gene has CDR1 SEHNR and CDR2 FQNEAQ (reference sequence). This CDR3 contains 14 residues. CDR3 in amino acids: CASRRGGRTDTQYF. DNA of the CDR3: TGTGCCTCCCGTCGCGGGGGGCGTACAGATACGCAGTATTTT.

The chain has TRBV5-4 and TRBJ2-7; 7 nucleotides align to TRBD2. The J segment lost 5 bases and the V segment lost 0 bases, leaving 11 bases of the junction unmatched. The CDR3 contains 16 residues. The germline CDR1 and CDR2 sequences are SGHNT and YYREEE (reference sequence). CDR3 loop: CASSLGGRGRNHEQYF. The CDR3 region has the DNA TGTGCCAGCAGCTTGGGGGGGAGGGGCCGCAATCACGAGCAGTACTTC. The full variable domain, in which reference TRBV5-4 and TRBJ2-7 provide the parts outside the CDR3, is ETGVTQSPTHLIKTRGQQVTLRCSSQSGHNTVSWYQQALGQGPQFIFQYYREEENGRGNFPPRFSGLQFPNYSSELNVNALELDDSALYLCASSLGGRGRNHEQYFGPGTRLTVT.

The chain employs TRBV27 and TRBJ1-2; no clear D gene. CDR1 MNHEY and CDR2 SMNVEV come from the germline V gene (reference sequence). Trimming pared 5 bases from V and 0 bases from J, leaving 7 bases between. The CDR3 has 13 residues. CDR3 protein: CASSVQSNYGYTF. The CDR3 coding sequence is TGTGCCAGCAGTGTACAGTCTAACTATGGCTACACCTTC.

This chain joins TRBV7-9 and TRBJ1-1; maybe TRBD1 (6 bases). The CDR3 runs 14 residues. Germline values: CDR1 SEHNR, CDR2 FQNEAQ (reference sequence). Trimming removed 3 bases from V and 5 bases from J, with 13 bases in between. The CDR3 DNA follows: TGTGCCAGCAGCTTGGGCGGACAGTCTACTGAAGCTTTCTTT. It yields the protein CASSLGGQSTEAFF.

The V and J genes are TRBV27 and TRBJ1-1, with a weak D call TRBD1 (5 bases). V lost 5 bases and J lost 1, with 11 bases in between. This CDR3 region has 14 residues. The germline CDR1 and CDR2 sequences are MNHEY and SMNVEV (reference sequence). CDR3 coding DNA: TGTGCCAGCAGTCCCCCCAGGGCGAACACTGAAGCTTTCTTT. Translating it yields CASSPPRANTEAFF.

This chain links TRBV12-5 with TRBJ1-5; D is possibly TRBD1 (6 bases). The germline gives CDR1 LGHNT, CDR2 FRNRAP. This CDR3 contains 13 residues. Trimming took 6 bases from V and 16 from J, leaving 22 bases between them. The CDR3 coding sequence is TGTGCTAGTGGCCCAAGTGGGACATTTGGGCGCCATTTT. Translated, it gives CASGPSGTFGRHF. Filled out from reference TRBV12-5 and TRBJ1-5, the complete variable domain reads DARVTQTPRHKVTEMGQEVTMRCQPILGHNTVFWYRQTMMQGLELLAYFRNRAPLDDSGMPKDRFSAEMPDATLATLKIQPSEPRDSAVYFCASGPSGTFGRHFGDGTRLSIL.

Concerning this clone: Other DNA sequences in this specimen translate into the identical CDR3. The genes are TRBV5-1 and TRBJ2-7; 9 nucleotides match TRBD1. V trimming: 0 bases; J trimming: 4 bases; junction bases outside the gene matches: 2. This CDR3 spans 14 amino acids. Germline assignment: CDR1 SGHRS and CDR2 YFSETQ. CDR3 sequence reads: CASSLGTGAYEQYF. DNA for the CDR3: TGCGCCAGCAGCTTGGGGACAGGGGCGTACGAGCAGTACTTC.

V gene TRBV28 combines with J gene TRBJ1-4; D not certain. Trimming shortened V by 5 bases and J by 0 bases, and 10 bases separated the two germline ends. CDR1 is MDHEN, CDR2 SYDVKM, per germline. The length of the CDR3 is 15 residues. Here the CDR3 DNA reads TGTGCCAGCAGTCTTGCGAGCGCAACTAATGAAAAACTGTTTTTT. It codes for CASSLASATNEKLFF. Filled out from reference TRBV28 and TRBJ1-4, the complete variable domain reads DVKVTQSSRYLVKRTGEKVFLECVQDMDHENMFWYRQDPGLGLRLIYFSYDVKMKEKGDIPEGYSVSREKKERFSLILESASTNQTSMYLCASSLASATNEKLFFGSGTQLSVL.

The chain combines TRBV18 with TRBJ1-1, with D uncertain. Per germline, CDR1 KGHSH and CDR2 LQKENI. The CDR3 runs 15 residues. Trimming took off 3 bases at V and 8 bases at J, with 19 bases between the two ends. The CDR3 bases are TGTGCCAGCTCACCGAACGGGGAAGTGGACGGGGAAGCTTTCTTT. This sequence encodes CASSPNGEVDGEAFF.

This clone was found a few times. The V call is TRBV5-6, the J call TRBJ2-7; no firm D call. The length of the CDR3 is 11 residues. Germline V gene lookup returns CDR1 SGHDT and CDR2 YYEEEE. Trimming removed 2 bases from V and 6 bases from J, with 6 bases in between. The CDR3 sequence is CASSLLREQYF. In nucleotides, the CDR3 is TGTGCCAGCAGCTTATTGCGCGAGCAGTACTTC.

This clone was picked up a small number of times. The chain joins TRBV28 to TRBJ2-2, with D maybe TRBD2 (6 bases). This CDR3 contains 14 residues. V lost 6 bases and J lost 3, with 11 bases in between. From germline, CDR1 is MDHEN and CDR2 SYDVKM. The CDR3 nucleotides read TGTGCCAGCAGAGGAGGGCAAGACACCGGGGAGCTGTTTTTT. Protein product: CASRGGQDTGELFF. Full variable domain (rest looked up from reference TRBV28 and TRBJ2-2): DVKVTQSSRYLVKRTGEKVFLECVQDMDHENMFWYRQDPGLGLRLIYFSYDVKMKEKGDIPEGYSVSREKKERFSLILESASTNQTSMYLCASRGGQDTGELFFGEGSRLTVL.

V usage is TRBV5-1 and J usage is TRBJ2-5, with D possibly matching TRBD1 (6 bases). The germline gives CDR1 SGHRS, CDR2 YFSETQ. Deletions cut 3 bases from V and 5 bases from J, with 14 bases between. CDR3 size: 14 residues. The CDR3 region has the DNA TGCGCCAGCAGCTACACAGGGTGGGGGGAGACCCAGTACTTC. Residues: CASSYTGWGETQYF. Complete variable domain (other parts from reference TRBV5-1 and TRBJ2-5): KAGVTQTPRYLIKTRGQQVTLSCSPISGHRSVSWYQQTPGQGLQFLFEYFSETQRNKGNFPGRFSGRQFSNSRSEMNVSTLELGDSALYLCASSYTGWGETQYFGPGTRLLVL.

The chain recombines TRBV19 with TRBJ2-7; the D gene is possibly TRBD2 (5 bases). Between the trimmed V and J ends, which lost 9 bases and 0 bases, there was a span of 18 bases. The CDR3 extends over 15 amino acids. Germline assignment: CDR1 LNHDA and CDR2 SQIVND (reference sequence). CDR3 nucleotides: TGTGCCAGCCATGCGGGCAGTTCTTTCTCCTACGAGCAGTACTTC. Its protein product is CASHAGSSFSYEQYF.

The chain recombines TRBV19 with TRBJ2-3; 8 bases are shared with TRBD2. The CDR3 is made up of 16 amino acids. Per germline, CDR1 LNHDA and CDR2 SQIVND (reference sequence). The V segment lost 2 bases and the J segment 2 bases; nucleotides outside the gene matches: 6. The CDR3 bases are TGTGCCAGTAGTATATGGACTAGCTCAACCACAGATACGCAGTATTTT. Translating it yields CASSIWTSSTTDTQYF.

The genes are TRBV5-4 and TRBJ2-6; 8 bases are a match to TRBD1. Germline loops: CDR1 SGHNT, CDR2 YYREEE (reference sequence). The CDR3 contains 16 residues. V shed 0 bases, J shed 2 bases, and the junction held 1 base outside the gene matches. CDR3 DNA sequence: TGTGCCAGCAGCTTGGCAGGGGGCGCTGGGGCCAACGTCCTGACTTTC. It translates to CASSLAGGAGANVLTF.

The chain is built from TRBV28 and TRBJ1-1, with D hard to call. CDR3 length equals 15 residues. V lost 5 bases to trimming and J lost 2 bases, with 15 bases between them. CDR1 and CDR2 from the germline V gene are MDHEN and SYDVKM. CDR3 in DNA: TGTGCCAGCAGTACCGGGCCCAGCGGAAACACTGAAGCTTTCTTT. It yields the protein CASSTGPSGNTEAFF.

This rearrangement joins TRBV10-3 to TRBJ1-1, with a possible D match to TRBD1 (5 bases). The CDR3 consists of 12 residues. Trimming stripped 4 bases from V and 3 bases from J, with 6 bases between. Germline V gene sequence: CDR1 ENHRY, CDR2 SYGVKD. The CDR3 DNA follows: TGTGCCATCAGTGGGGGGGACACTGAAGCTTTCTTT. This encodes CAISGGDTEAFF.

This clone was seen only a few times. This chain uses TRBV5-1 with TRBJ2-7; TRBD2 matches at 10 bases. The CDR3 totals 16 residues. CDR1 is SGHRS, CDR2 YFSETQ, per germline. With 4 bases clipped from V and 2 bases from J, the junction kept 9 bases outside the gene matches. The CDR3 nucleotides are TGCGCCAGCAGCCCGATCCCAGCGGGAGGGACCTACGAGCAGTACTTC. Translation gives CASSPIPAGGTYEQYF.